Listed below are T cell receptor beta chains from one sample, sequenced in a study of spatial heterogeneity in lung cancer. TCRdb processed the 5' RACE reads anew with MiXCR; each CDR3 protein has one entry. Seen here are more than 80,000 distinct CDR3 sequences, about 12% observed once, and the top ten hold 35% to 50%. Sequences were derived from PBMCs, sampled at surgery. These TCRs come from a male donor with early-stage non-small cell lung cancer. Both conserved end residues are trimmed from each CDR3. Fields, in order: V gene, clone size, J gene, CDR3 protein. Expanded clones get a size class; other rows say once, few or many, or leave the size out.

v_gene: TRBV6-5; abundance: many; j_gene: TRBJ1-1; CDR3aa: ASSYSIQWNTEAF
v_gene: TRBV5-1; abundance: .; j_gene: TRBJ2-5; CDR3aa: ASTTLGIQETQY
v_gene: TRBV5-4; abundance: few; j_gene: TRBJ2-7; CDR3aa: ASSYVDRGLYEQY
v_gene: TRBV11-1; abundance: few; j_gene: TRBJ2-5; CDR3aa: ASSWGLAGELQETQY
v_gene: TRBV3-1; abundance: .; j_gene: TRBJ2-7; CDR3aa: ASSQGLSYSYEQY
v_gene: TRBV7-8; abundance: .; j_gene: TRBJ2-2; CDR3aa: ASSGETGPNTGELF
v_gene: TRBV3-1; abundance: .; j_gene: TRBJ2-5; CDR3aa: ASSRAIRRDRKETQY
v_gene: TRBV9; abundance: few; j_gene: TRBJ1-1; CDR3aa: ASSDRGRSTEAF
v_gene: TRBV20-1; abundance: few; j_gene: TRBJ1-1; CDR3aa: SAPKPGATEAF
v_gene: TRBV5-5; abundance: once; j_gene: TRBJ1-1; CDR3aa: ASSSGTGVTMNTEAF